One T cell receptor (beta chain) is described in this entry. This entry is derived from a study of shared clonotypes between healthy human individuals. Clones were read by immunoSEQ multiplex PCR, and TCRdb kept only the in-frame ones, dropping some. In the table there are roughly 450,000 clones, more than 65% of which are singletons. The CDR3 covers 16 residues. Germline assignment: CDR1 LGHNA and CDR2 YNFKEQ. V was cut by 1 base and J by 4 bases, with 14 bases left in between. Sequencing input: PBMCs. The chain couples TRBV4-2 to TRBJ2-1, with D possibly called TRBD1 or TRBD2 (5 bases each). The receptor was isolated from a woman aged 40 to 55 in good health. Some clones in this sample may be carry-over from other donors' samples. CDR3 sequence (DNA): TGTGCCAGCAGCCAAGGTGTGGGACGGAGGTACAATGAGCAGTTCTTC. This sequence encodes CASSQGVGRRYNEQFF.